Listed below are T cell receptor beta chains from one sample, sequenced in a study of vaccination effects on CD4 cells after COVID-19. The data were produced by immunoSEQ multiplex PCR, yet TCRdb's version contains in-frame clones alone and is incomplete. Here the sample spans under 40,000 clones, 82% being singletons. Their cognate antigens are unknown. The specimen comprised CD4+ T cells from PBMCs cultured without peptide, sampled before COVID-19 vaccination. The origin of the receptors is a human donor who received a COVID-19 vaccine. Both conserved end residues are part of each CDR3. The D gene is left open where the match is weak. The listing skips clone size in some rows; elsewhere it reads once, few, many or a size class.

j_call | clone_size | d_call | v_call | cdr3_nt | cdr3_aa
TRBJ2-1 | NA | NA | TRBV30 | TGTGCCTGGGCGAAGGGGGACTACAATGAGCAGTTCTTC | CAWAKGDYNEQFF
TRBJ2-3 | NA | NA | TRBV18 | TGTGCCAGCTCCGTGGGAACAGGCGGCACAGATACGCAGTATTTT | CASSVGTGGTDTQYF
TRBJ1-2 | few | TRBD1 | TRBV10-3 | TGTGCCATCAGTGATGACAGGGAGACGTTCTATGGCTACACCTTC | CAISDDRETFYGYTF
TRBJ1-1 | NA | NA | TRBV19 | TGTGCCAGTACTCGGGGAGGGGGGACTGAAGCTTTCTTT | CASTRGGGTEAFF
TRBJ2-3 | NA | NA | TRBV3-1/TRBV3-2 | TGTGCCAGCAGCCAGATGGGACTTGGCGCAGATACGCAGTATTTT | CASSQMGLGADTQYF
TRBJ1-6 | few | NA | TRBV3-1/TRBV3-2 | TGTGCCAGCAGCCAAGTAACTAATTCACCCCTCCACTTT | CASSQVTNSPLHF
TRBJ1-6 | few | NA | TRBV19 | TGTGCCAGTAGTATAGATCGAGGCGACGGTCATAATTCACCCCTCCACTTT | CASSIDRGDGHNSPLHF
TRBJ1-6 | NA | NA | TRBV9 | TGTGCCAGCAGCGAGCGGGGCAGCACCCGCGCAAATTCACCCCTCCACTTT | CASSERGSTRANSPLHF
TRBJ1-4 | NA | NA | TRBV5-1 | TGCGCCAGCAGCAGTGGCCCCGGGAGCCCTAGAAAACTGTTTTTT | CASSSGPGSPRKLFF
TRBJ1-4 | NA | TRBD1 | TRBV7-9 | TGTGCCAGCAGCTCCCCGACAGGGGCTAATGAAAAACTGTTTTTT | CASSSPTGANEKLFF
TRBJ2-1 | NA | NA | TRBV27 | TGTGCCAGCAGTTTATCCGTAGGGATATACAATGAGCAGTTCTTC | CASSLSVGIYNEQFF
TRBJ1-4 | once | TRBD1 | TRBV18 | TGTGCCAGCTCACAAACCGGGACAGGGAATGAAAAACTGTTTTTT | CASSQTGTGNEKLFF
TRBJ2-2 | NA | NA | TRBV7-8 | TGTGCCAGCAGCTTAGCGGGACACAACACCGGGGAGCTGTTTTTT | CASSLAGHNTGELFF
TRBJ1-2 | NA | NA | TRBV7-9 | TGTGCCAGCAGCTTCATGGATAACTATGGCTACACCTTC | CASSFMDNYGYTF
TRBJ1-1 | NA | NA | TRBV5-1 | TGCGCCAGCAGCTTGGACGGATGGAACACTGAAGCTTTCTTT | CASSLDGWNTEAFF
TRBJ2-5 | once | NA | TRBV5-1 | TGCGCCAGCAGCCGAACGGACCCCCAAGAGACCCAGTACTTC | CASSRTDPQETQYF
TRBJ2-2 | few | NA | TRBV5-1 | TGCGCCAGCAACGAGCAGGACTACACCGGGGAGCTGTTTTTT | CASNEQDYTGELFF
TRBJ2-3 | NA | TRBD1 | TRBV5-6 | TGTGCCAGCAGCTTGGCAGGGGGCCGGGCAGATACGCAGTATTTT | CASSLAGGRADTQYF
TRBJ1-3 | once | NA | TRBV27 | TGTGCCAGCAGGGAACGGGGCGGTGGAAACACCATATATTTT | CASRERGGGNTIYF
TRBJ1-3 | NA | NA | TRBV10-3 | TGTGCCATCAGTGAAGCCGGAGACTCTGGAAACACCATATATTTT | CAISEAGDSGNTIYF
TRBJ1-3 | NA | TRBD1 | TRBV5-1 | TGCGCCAGCAGCTATGGACAGGGGAACGGAAACACCATATATTTT | CASSYGQGNGNTIYF
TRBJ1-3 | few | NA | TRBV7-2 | TGTGCCAGCAGCTTACTGGGGGTCGGTGGAAACACCATATATTTT | CASSLLGVGGNTIYF
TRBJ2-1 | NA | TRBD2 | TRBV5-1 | TGCGCCAGCAGCGAGGGGACTAGCGGGGACTACAATGAGCAGTTCTTC | CASSEGTSGDYNEQFF
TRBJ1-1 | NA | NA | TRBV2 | TGTGCCAGCAGTGAAGCTCGGCGGGGGAAGAACACTGAAGCTTTCTTT | CASSEARRGKNTEAFF
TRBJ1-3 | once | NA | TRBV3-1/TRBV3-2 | TGTGCCAGCAGCCAACCGGGACTGCTAGACTCTGGAAACACCATATATTTT | CASSQPGLLDSGNTIYF
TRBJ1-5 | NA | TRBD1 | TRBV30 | TGTGCCTGGAGTTTGGGACAGCTTAGCAATCAGCCCCAGCATTTT | CAWSLGQLSNQPQHF
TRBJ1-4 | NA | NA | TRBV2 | TGTGCCAGCAGTGAGGGGCGCTCTAATGAAAAACTGTTTTTT | CASSEGRSNEKLFF
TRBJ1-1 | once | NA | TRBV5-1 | TGCGCCAGCAGCTTGTTATCCCCGACGGATAACACTGAAGCTTTCTTT | CASSLLSPTDNTEAFF
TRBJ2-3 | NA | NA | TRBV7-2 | TGTGCCAGCAGCTTATCCGTGCAGGATACGCAGTATTTT | CASSLSVQDTQYF
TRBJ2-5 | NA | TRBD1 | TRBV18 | TGTGCCAGCTCACCGGGACAGGGAGAGACCCAGTACTTC | CASSPGQGETQYF
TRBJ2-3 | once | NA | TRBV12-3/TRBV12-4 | TGTGCCAGCAGCCTAAACACAGATACGCAGTATTTT | CASSLNTDTQYF
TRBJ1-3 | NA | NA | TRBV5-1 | TGCGCCAGCAGCTTCCAGGGCTCTGGAAACACCATATATTTT | CASSFQGSGNTIYF
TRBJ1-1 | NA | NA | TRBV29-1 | TGCAGCGTTGACCCTTGGGGTAGGGGGACGGGGAACACTGAAGCTTTCTTT | CSVDPWGRGTGNTEAFF
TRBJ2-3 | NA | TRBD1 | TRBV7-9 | TGTGCCAGCAGCCAGACGGGACAGCCCACAGATACGCAGTATTTT | CASSQTGQPTDTQYF
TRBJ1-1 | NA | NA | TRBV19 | TGTGCCAGTAGCCTCAGGTGGGGGAGGCACACTGAAGCTTTCTTT | CASSLRWGRHTEAFF
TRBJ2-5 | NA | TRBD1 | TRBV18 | TGTGCCAGCTCAGCACAGGGGTGGGAGACCCAGTACTTC | CASSAQGWETQYF
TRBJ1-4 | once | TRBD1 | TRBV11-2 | TGTGCCAGCAGCTCGGAGGGACAGGTGTATGAAAAACTGTTTTTT | CASSSEGQVYEKLFF
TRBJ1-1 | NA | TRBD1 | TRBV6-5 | TGTGCCAGCTTCACCGGACAGGGGGGAGGTGAAGCTTTCTTT | CASFTGQGGGEAFF
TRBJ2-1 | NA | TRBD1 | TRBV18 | TGTGCCAGCTCACCATGGGGACAGGGGGGGAATGAGCAGTTCTTC | CASSPWGQGGNEQFF
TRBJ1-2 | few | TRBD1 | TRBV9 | TGTGCCAGCAGCGTAGGCCCGACAGGGATATTGAACTATGGCTACACCTTC | CASSVGPTGILNYGYTF
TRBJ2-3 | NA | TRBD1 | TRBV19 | TGTGCCAGTAGTCCAGGGGGCGCCGGCACAGATACGCAGTATTTT | CASSPGGAGTDTQYF
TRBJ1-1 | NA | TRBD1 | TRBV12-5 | TGTGCTAGTGGTTGGGGGACAGCGGACGCTTTCTTT | CASGWGTADAFF
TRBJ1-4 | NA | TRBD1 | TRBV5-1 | TGCGCCAGCAGCTGGGAGACAGGGGAGGGTGAAAAACTGTTTTTT | CASSWETGEGEKLFF
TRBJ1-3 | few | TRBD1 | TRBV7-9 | TGTGCCAGCAGTCAAGGGACAGGGGAAGGAAACACCATATATTTT | CASSQGTGEGNTIYF
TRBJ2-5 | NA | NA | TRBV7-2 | TGTGCCAGCAGACCCGGACGTGCTCAAGAGACCCAGTACTTC | CASRPGRAQETQYF
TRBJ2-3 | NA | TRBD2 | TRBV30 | TGTGCCTGGAGTTTTAGCGGGGGAAATCCAGATACGCAGTATTTT | CAWSFSGGNPDTQYF
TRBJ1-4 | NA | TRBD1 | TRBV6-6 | TGTGCCAGCGAGACAGGGGGCAATGAAAAACTGTTTTTT | CASETGGNEKLFF
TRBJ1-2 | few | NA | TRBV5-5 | TGTGCCAGCAGCTTGAATCAACCCAACTATGGCTACACCTTC | CASSLNQPNYGYTF
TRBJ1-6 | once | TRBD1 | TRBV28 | TGTGCCAGCAGACAGGTGGGACAGTATAATTCACCCCTCCACTTT | CASRQVGQYNSPLHF
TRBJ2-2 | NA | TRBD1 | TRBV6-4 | TGTGCCAGCAGTTTGACAGGGAGTACCGGGGAGCTGTTTTTT | CASSLTGSTGELFF
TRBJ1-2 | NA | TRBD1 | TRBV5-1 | TGCGCCAGCAGCCTTAACTTGGGACAGTTTTATGGCTACACCTTC | CASSLNLGQFYGYTF